The next 24 T cell receptor beta chains were all read from a single sample in a study of identical twins. Using its own MiXCR run on the 5' RACE reads, TCRdb lists one record per CDR3 protein. The data hold just over 500,000 distinct CDR3 sequences, with less than 25% observed a single time. The data were also submitted as part of a second study, on T cells expressing NK-cell markers.

Specimen: CD4+ T cells sorted from blood. The receptors come from a young woman in good health.

The chain combines TRBV10-3 with TRBJ2-3; D unclear. This CDR3 is 13 amino acids long. CDR1 is ENHRY, CDR2 SYGVKD, per germline. The V end lost 0 bases, the J end lost 4 bases, and 5 bases lay between the germline ends. CDR3 DNA sequence: TGTGCCATCAGTGAGTCGGGCTCAGATACGCAGTATTTT. Encoded protein: CAISESGSDTQYF.

The table lists this clonotype with a few counts. The chain joins TRBV7-8 to TRBJ1-1, with 7 bases identical to TRBD1. The junction had 12 bases not matched to a gene; V was cut back by 1 base and J by 1 base. The germline CDR1 and CDR2 sequences are SGHVS and FQNEAQ. The CDR3 sequence is 18 residues long. The CDR3 loop reads CASSLGPDRVVRNTEAFF. CDR3 nucleotide sequence: TGTGCCAGCAGCTTAGGTCCCGACAGGGTGGTTAGGAACACTGAAGCTTTCTTT.

V usage is TRBV10-2 and J usage is TRBJ1-5, with a tentative D call TRBD1 (5 bases). This CDR3 spans 16 amino acids. V was pared by 6 bases and J by 2 bases, with 17 bases between. Germline loops: CDR1 WSHSY, CDR2 SAAADI. This CDR3 is CASRPDSWEGNQPQHF. CDR3 nucleotide sequence: TGCGCCAGCAGACCAGACAGCTGGGAGGGCAATCAGCCCCAGCATTTT.

V is TRBV7-2 and J is TRBJ2-2; a possible D gene is TRBD1 (6 bases). The CDR3 runs to 15 residues. In germline, CDR1 is SGHTA, CDR2 FQGNSA. V was clipped by 5 bases and J by 6 bases, with 16 bases between them. The chain's CDR3 is CASSATGFKAGELFF. CDR3 in DNA: TGTGCCAGCAGCGCTACAGGGTTTAAGGCCGGGGAGCTGTTTTTT.

This clonotype has more than one count but fewer than ten. The V gene is TRBV18, the J gene TRBJ2-7, with D unclear. The CDR3 sequence is 12 residues long. Trimming stripped 3 bases from V and 6 bases from J, with 9 bases between. Germline lookup yields CDR1 KGHSH and CDR2 LQKENI. The CDR3 sequence is CASSPVAGEQYF. CDR3 DNA: TGTGCCAGCTCACCGGTAGCCGGCGAGCAGTACTTC.

The chain combines TRBV15 with TRBJ1-3; no reliable D call. The ends were cut back, 6 bases at V and 5 bases at J, with 8 bases in the middle. The CDR3 runs 12 residues. The germline V gene encodes CDR1 LNHNV and CDR2 YYDKDF (reference sequence). CDR3 sequence: CATRKDRNTIYF. Written as DNA, the CDR3 is TGTGCCACCAGGAAGGACCGAAACACCATATATTTT.

This clonotype has a handful of counts. CDR3 amino acids: CSASKADSNQPQHF. The CDR3 nucleotides read TGCAGTGCTAGCAAAGCCGACAGCAATCAGCCCCAGCATTTT. The gene calls are TRBV20-1 and TRBJ1-5; D remains unclear. V was shortened by 3 bases and J by 1 base, with 10 bases between the two germline ends. The CDR3 has 14 amino acids. Germline V CDR1 and CDR2: DFQATT, SNEGSKA (reference sequence).

This chain uses TRBV3-1 with TRBJ2-7; weak D call: TRBD2 (5 bases). V gave up 1 base and J gave up 5 bases, with 18 bases separating them. CDR1 and CDR2 (germline): LGHDT, YNNKEL (reference sequence). This CDR3 is built from 16 residues. The CDR3 nucleotides read TGTGCCAGCAGCCAAGCCCTGGACTCCCCACCCAACGAGCAGTACTTC. It specifies CASSQALDSPPNEQYF.

This clonotype has just a few counts. The chain uses TRBV6-5 and TRBJ2-1; D unresolved. CDR1 is MNHEY, CDR2 SVGAGI, per germline. There are 15 residues in the CDR3. V was clipped by 0 bases and J by 6 bases, with 12 bases between them. The CDR3, as DNA: TGTGCCAGCAGTTACTCGATAACAGAGGTCAATGAGCAGTTCTTC. This translates into CASSYSITEVNEQFF.

The V gene is TRBV20-1, the J gene TRBJ1-2; no clear D. Germline-derived CDR1 and CDR2 are DFQATT and SNEGSKA (reference sequence). The CDR3 covers 13 residues. V lost 6 bases and J 4 bases, leaving 15 bases between the germline ends. The CDR3 bases are TGCAGTGCCCAAGACCAGGCGGGCTATGGCTACACCTTC. Its protein product is CSAQDQAGYGYTF.

The chain uses TRBV6-4 and TRBJ2-3, with D unresolved. In germline, CDR1 is MRHNA, CDR2 SNTAGT. The V gene lost 4 bases and the J gene lost 3 bases, with 8 bases spanning the gap. The CDR3 is 13 residues long. CDR3 sequence reads: CASSAGWTDTQYF. The CDR3 coding sequence is TGTGCCAGCAGTGCCGGATGGACAGATACGCAGTATTTT.

This clonotype has at least ten counts. At one boundary the junction diverges from the germline segment, which might be a read error. V gene TRBV5-1 combines with J gene TRBJ1-2, with D perhaps TRBD1 (5 bases). Germline values: CDR1 SGHRS, CDR2 YFSETQ. This CDR3 has 13 residues. CDR3 sequence: CASSLDGGYGYTF. The CDR3 DNA is TGTGCCAGCAGTTTAGACGGGGGGTATGGCTACACCTTC.

The CDR3 spells CASSLYSANVMNTEAFF. The CDR3 nucleotides are TGTGCCAGCAGCTTGTACAGCGCCAACGTTATGAACACTGAAGCTTTCTTT. The chain couples TRBV7-8 to TRBJ1-1; D uncertain. V dropped 3 bases and J dropped 0 bases, with 17 bases sitting between them. The CDR3 extends over 17 amino acids. The germline gives CDR1 SGHVS, CDR2 FQNEAQ.

This clonotype was counted many times. J is TRBJ2-3 and V is TRBV10-3; no definite D call. Germline CDR1 is ENHRY and CDR2 is SYGVKD. This CDR3 contains 14 residues. Trimming took 0 bases from V and 2 from J, leaving 6 bases between them. CDR3 amino acids: CAISESGYTDTQYF. The CDR3 nucleotides read TGTGCCATCAGTGAGTCGGGCTACACAGATACGCAGTATTTT.

This clonotype was seen only a few times. This sequence joins TRBV9 and TRBJ2-7, with 8 nucleotides matching TRBD1. The germline CDR1 and CDR2 sequences are SGDLS and YYNGEE. This CDR3 is built from 15 residues. Trimming at V came to 4 bases and at J to 6 bases, leaving 12 bases not matched to a gene. The chain's CDR3 is CASSRSGQGALEQYF. The CDR3 nucleotides read TGTGCCAGCAGCCGCTCGGGGCAGGGGGCCCTCGAGCAGTACTTC.

A few counts support this clonotype. The chain recombines TRBV11-2 with TRBJ2-5; perhaps TRBD1 as D (5 bases). Germline V gene sequence: CDR1 SGHAT, CDR2 FQNNGV. Trimming pared 1 base from V and 1 base from J, leaving 25 bases between. The CDR3 loop spans 20 amino acids. The DNA for the CDR3 is TGTGCCAGCAGCTTAGTTGGTATTAGGGGTGGTATAGATATCCAAGAGACCCAGTACTTC. Its protein is CASSLVGIRGGIDIQETQYF.

This chain uses TRBV12-3 or TRBV12-4 with TRBJ2-5, with a weak D call TRBD2 (5 bases). Deletions cut 5 bases from V and 7 bases from J, with 17 bases between. The CDR3 extends over 14 amino acids. In DNA form, the CDR3 reads TGTGCCAGCAGTCCCCTTAGCGCCCCCGGGACCCAGTACTTC. Residues: CASSPLSAPGTQYF.

This clonotype was recorded many times. The chain joins TRBV5-1 to TRBJ2-5, with no clear D. The CDR3 consists of 16 residues. V lost 4 bases, J lost 0 bases, and 16 bases lay in between. The germline gives CDR1 SGHRS, CDR2 YFSETQ. CDR3 region: CASSRTPDLYQETQYF. The CDR3 DNA follows: TGCGCCAGCAGCCGCACCCCCGATCTTTACCAAGAGACCCAGTACTTC.

This chain links TRBV10-2 with TRBJ2-1; 9 nucleotides match TRBD2. The CDR3 has 15 residues. The V segment lost 6 bases and the J segment 12 bases; nucleotides outside the gene matches: 15. Germline V gene data show CDR1 as WSHSY and CDR2 as SAAADI. In nucleotides, the CDR3 is TGCGCCAGCAGGTGGGGCGGGAGGGCCTTTGGCGGGCAGTTCTTC. It encodes CASRWGGRAFGGQFF.

The chain combines TRBV7-9 with TRBJ1-6; D is uncertain. CDR3 length: 13 residues. The V gene's germline CDR1 is SEHNR and CDR2 FQNEAQ (reference sequence). The V gene lost 2 bases and the J gene lost 8 bases, with 7 bases spanning the gap. The CDR3 reads CASSLNPDSPLHF. The CDR3 bases are TGTGCCAGCAGCTTAAATCCGGATTCACCCCTCCACTTT.

This clonotype showed up just a few times. The genes are TRBV27 and TRBJ2-7; the match to TRBD2 covers 7 bases. The CDR3 runs 16 residues. CDR1 and CDR2 (germline): MNHEY, SMNVEV (reference sequence). The V and J ends lost 3 bases and 3 bases, in that order; junction bases with no gene match: 11. The CDR3, as DNA: TGTGCCAGCAGTTTGGAGCGCCGGGGCGGGAGCTACGAGCAGTACTTC. Translating gives CASSLERRGGSYEQYF.

The V gene is TRBV18, the J gene TRBJ2-7, with D unresolved. This CDR3 region has 16 residues. V was pared by 0 bases and J by 6 bases, with 18 bases between. Germline V lookup: CDR1 KGHSH, CDR2 LQKENI. CDR3 bases: TGTGCCAGCTCACCACCGAAAAGCTCTATTCCTGGCGAGCAGTACTTC. Amino acid sequence: CASSPPKSSIPGEQYF. The entire variable domain, with the rest obtained from reference TRBV18 and TRBJ2-7, is as follows: NAGVMQNPRHLVRRRGQEARLRCSPMKGHSHVYWYRQLPEEGLKFMVYLQKENIIDESGMPKERFSAEFPKEGPSILRIQQVVRGDSAAYFCASSPPKSSIPGEQYFGPGTRLTVT.

The rearrangement uses TRBV12-3 or TRBV12-4 and TRBJ2-7, with a possible D match to TRBD1 (5 bases). Trimming shortened V by 4 bases and J by 7 bases, and 20 bases separated the two germline ends. The CDR3 covers 15 residues. CDR3 nucleotides: TGTGCCAGCAGTTCCGGGCCGGGCGTTTCAGGGGAGCAGTACTTC. Its protein product is CASSSGPGVSGEQYF.

This clonotype was picked up a small number of times. The CDR3 DNA follows: TGCGCCAGCAGCTGGACAGACCAAGAGACCCAGTACTTC. Protein sequence: CASSWTDQETQYF. The rearrangement joins TRBV5-1 to TRBJ2-5; D may be TRBD1 (6 bases). This CDR3 has 13 residues. Germline V lookup: CDR1 SGHRS, CDR2 YFSETQ. The V and J ends lost 3 bases and 0 bases respectively, with 6 bases between them.